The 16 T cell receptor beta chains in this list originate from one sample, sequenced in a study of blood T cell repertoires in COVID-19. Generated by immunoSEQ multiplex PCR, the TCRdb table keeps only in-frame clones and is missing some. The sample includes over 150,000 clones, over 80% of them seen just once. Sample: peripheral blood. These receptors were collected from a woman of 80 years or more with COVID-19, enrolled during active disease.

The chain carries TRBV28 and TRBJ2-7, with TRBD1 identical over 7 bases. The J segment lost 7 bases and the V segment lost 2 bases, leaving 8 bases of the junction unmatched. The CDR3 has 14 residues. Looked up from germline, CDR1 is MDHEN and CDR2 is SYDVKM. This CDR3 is CASSLGGQPREQYF. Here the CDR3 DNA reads TGTGCCAGCAGTTTAGGGGGACAGCCTAGGGAGCAGTACTTC.

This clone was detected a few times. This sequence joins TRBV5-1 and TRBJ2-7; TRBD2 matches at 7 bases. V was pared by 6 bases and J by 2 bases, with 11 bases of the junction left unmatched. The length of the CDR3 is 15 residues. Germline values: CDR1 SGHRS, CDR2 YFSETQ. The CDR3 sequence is CASTLGSSGPYEQYF. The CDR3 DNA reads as TGCGCCAGCACCCTGGGGTCTAGCGGACCCTACGAGCAGTACTTC.

CDR3 residues: CASSEFERLSDYNEQFF. The CDR3 bases are TGTGCCAGCAGTGAGTTTGAGAGACTATCTGACTACAATGAGCAGTTCTTC. This sequence joins TRBV6-4 and TRBJ2-1, with D tentatively TRBD2 (5 bases). Germline V lookup: CDR1 MRHNA, CDR2 SNTAGT. With 3 bases removed from V and 3 bases from J, the gap between germline ends came to 18 bases. This CDR3 has 17 residues.

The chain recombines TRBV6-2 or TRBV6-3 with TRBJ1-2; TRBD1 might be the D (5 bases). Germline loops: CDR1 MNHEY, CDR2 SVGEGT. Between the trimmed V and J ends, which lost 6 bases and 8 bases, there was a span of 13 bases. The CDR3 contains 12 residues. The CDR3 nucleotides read TGTGCCAGCAGCACGACAGCACACGGCTACACCTTC. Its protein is CASSTTAHGYTF.

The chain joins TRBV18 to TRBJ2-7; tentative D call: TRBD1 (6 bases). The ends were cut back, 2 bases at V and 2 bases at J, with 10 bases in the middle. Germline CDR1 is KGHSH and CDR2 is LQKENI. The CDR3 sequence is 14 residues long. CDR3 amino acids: CASSPRDTAYEQYF. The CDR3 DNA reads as TGTGCCAGCTCACCAAGGGACACTGCCTACGAGCAGTACTTC. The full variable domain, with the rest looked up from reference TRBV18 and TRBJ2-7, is NAGVMQNPRHLVRRRGQEARLRCSPMKGHSHVYWYRQLPEEGLKFMVYLQKENIIDESGMPKERFSAEFPKEGPSILRIQQVVRGDSAAYFCASSPRDTAYEQYFGPGTRLTVT.

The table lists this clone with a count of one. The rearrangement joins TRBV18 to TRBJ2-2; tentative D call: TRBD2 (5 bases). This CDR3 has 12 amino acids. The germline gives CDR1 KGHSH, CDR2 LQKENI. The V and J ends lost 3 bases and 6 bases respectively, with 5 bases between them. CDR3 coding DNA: TGTGCCAGCTCACCGAGGGCCGGGGAGCTGTTTTTT. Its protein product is CASSPRAGELFF.

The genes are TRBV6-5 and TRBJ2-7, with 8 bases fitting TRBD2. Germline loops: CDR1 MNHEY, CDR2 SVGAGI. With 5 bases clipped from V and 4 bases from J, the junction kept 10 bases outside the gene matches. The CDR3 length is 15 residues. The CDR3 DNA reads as TGTGCCAGCAGTAAGACAGCGGGAGCTACGTACGAGCAGTACTTC. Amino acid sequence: CASSKTAGATYEQYF.

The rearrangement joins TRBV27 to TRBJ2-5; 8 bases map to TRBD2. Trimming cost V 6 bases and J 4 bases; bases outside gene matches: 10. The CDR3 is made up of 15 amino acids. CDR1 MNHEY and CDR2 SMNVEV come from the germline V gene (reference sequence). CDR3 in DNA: TGTGCCAGCAGCCAAAGGCGGGGGGCCGGAGAGACCCAGTACTTC. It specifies CASSQRRGAGETQYF.

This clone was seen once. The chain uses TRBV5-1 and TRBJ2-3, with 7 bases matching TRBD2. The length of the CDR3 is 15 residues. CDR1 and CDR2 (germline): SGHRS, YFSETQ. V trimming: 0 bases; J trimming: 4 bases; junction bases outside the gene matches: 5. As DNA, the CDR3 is TGCGCCAGCAGCTTGGATACGGGGGGATCAGATACGCAGTATTTT. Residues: CASSLDTGGSDTQYF.

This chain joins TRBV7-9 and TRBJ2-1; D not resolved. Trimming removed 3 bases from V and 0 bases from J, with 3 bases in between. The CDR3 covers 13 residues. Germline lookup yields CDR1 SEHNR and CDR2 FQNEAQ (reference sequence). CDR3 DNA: TGTGCCAGCAGCTTGAGCTCCTACAATGAGCAGTTCTTC. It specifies CASSLSSYNEQFF.

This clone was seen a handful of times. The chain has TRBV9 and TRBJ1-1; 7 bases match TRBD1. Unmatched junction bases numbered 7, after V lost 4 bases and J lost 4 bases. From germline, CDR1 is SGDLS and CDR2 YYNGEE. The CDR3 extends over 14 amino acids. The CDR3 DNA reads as TGTGCCAGCAGCCCGACCCGACAGGGCACTGAAGCTTTCTTT. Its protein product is CASSPTRQGTEAFF.

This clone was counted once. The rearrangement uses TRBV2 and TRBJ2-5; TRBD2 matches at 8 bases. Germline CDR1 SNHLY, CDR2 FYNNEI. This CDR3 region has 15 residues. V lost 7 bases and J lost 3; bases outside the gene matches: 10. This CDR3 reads CASTRGGAGEETQYF. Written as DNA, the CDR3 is TGTGCCAGCACCCGGGGGGGGGCAGGGGAAGAGACCCAGTACTTC.

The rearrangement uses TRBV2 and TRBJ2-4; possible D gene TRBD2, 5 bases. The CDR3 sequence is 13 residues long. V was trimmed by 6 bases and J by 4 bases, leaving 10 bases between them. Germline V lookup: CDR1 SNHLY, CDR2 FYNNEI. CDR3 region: CASREGTKNIQYF. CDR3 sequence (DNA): TGTGCCAGCAGAGAGGGTACAAAAAACATTCAGTACTTC.

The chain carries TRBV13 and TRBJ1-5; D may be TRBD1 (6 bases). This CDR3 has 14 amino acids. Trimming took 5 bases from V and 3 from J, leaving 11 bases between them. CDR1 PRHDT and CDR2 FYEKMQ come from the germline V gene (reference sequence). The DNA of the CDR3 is TGTGCCAGCAGCACGGGACACATCAATCAGCCCCAGCATTTT. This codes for CASSTGHINQPQHF.

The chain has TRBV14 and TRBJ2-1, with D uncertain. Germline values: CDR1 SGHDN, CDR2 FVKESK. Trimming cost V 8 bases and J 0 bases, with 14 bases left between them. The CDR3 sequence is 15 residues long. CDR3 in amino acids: CASGLGGSSYNEQFF. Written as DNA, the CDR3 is TGTGCCAGCGGCCTCGGCGGAAGCTCCTACAATGAGCAGTTCTTC.

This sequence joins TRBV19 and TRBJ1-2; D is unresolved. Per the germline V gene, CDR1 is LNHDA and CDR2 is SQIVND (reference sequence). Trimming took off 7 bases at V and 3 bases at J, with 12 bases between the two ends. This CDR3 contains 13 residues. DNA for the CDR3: TGTGCCAGTACCCTTACAGATCACTATGGCTACACCTTC. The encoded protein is CASTLTDHYGYTF.